This T cell receptor (beta chain) was sequenced in a study of T cell responses to AZD1222 COVID-19 vaccine. Overall study findings and caveats: Clonal diversity was possibly underestimated, and the donors were mostly white British, with more females. Spike-specific TCR breadth and depth grew following two AZD1222 doses.

CDR1 SGDLS and CDR2 YYNGEE come from the germline V gene. V was shortened by 0 bases and J by 6 bases, with 23 bases between the two germline ends. The CDR3 totals 18 residues. As regards this clone: Antigen: not known.

The method was immunoSEQ multiplex PCR; TCRdb's version includes in-frame clones alone and lacks a portion of them. The sample has approximately 96,000 clones, 86% seen once. Doses given second, at about 4 or about 12 weeks, were pooled. This clonotype was sampled from an adult who received the AZD1222 COVID-19 vaccine. The J gene is TRBJ2-3, the V gene TRBV9; a weak D match, TRBD2 (6 bases). The material was peripheral blood, obtained 28 days after the second AZD1222 dose. In DNA form, the CDR3 reads TGTGCCAGCAGCGTAGTTGGGACTGAGGTGGCTGGTCGGGATACGCAGTATTTT. It specifies CASSVVGTEVAGRDTQYF.